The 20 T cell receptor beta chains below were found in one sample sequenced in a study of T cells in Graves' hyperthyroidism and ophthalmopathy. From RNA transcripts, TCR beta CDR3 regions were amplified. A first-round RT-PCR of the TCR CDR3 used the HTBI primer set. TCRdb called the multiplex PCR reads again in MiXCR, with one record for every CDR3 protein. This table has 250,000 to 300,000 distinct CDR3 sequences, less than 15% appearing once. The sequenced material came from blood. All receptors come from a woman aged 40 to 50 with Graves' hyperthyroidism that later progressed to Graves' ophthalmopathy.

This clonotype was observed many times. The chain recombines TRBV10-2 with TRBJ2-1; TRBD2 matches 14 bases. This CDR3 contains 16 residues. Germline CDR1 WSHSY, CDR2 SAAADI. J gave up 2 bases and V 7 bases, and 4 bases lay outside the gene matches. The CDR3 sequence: CASKPGLAGAYNEQFF. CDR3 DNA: TGCGCCAGCAAGCCGGGACTAGCGGGAGCCTACAATGAGCAGTTCTTC.

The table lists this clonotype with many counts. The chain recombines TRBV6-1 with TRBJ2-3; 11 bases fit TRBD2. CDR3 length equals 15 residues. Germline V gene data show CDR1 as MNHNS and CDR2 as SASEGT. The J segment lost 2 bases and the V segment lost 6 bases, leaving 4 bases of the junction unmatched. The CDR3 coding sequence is TGTGCCAGCAGCATAGCGGGAGGGCCCACAGATACGCAGTATTTT. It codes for CASSIAGGPTDTQYF.

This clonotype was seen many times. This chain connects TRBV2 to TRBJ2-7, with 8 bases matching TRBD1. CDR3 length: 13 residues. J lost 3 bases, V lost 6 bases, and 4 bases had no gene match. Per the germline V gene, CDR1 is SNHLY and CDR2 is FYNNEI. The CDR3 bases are TGTGCCAGCAGCTTGACAGGGGACTACGAGCAGTACTTC. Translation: CASSLTGDYEQYF.

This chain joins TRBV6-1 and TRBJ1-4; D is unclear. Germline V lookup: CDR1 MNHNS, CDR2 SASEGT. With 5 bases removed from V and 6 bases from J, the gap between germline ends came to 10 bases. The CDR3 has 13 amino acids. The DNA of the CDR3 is TGTGCCAGCAGTTATAGGCAGGATGAAAAACTGTTTTTT. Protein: CASSYRQDEKLFF.

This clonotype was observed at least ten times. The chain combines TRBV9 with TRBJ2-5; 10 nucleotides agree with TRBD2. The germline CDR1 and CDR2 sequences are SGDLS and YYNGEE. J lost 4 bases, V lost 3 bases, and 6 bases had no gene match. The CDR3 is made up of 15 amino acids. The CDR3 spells CASSAPVAGGETQYF. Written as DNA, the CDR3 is TGTGCCAGCAGCGCTCCCGTAGCGGGAGGAGAGACCCAGTACTTC.

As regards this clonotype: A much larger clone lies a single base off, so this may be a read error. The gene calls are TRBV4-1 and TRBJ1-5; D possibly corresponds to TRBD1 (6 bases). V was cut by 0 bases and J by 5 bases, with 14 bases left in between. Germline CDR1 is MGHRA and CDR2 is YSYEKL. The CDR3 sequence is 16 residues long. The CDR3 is CASSQDMSGVHQPQHF. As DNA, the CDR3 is TGCGCCAGCAGCCAAGATATGTCAGGGGTCCATCAGCCCCAGCATTTT.

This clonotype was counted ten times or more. CDR3: CASSLLAGGGEQYF. DNA for the CDR3: TGTGCCAGCAGTTTATTAGCGGGCGGGGGCGAGCAGTACTTC. The chain is built from TRBV12-3 or TRBV12-4 and TRBJ2-7; 7 bases align to TRBD2. This CDR3 has 14 residues. The junction had 7 bases not matched to a gene; V was cut back by 2 bases and J by 6 bases.

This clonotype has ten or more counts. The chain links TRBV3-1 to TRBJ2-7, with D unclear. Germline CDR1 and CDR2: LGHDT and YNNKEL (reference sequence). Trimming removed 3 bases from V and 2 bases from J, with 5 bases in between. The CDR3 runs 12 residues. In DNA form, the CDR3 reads TGTGCCAGCAGCCAGACGGCCTACGAGCAGTACTTC. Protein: CASSQTAYEQYF.

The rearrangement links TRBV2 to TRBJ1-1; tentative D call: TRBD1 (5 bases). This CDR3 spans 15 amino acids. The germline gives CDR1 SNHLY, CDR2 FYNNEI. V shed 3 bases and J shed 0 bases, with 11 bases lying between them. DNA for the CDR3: TGTGCCAGCAGTGATTCATGGGGGATGAACACTGAAGCTTTCTTT. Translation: CASSDSWGMNTEAFF. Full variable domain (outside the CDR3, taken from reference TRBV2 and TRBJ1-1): EPEVTQTPSHQVTQMGQEVILRCVPISNHLYFYWYRQILGQKVEFLVSFYNNEISEKSEIFDDQFSVERPDGSNFTLKIRSTKLEDSAMYFCASSDSWGMNTEAFFGQGTRLTVV.

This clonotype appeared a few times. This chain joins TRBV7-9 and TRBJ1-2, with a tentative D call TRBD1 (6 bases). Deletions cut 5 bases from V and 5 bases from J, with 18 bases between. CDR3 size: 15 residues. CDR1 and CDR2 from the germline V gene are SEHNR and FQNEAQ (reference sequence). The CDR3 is CASSPRTEINYGYTF. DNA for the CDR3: TGTGCCAGCAGCCCCCGGACAGAGATTAATTATGGCTACACCTTC.

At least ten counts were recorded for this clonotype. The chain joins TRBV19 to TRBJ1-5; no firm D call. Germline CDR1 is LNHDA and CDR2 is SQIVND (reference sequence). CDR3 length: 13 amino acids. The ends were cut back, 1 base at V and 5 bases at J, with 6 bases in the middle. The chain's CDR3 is CASSIGWDQPQHF. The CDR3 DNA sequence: TGTGCCAGTAGTATAGGATGGGATCAGCCCCAGCATTTT.

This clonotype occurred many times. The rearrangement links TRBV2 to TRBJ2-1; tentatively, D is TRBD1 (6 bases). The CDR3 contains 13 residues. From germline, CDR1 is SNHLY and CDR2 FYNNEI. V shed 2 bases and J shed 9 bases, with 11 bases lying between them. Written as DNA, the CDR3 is TGTGCCAGCAGTGAAACAGGGTCCGGTGAGCAGTTCTTC. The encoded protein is CASSETGSGEQFF.

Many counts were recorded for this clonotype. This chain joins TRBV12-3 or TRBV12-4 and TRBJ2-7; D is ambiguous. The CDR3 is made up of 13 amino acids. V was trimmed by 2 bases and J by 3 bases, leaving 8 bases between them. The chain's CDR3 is CASSLTSNYEQYF. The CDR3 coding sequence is TGTGCCAGCAGTTTAACCAGTAACTACGAGCAGTACTTC.

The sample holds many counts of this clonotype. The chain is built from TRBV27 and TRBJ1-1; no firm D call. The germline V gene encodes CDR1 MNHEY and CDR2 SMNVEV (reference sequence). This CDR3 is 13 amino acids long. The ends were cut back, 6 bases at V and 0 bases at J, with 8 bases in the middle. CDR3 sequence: CASRNNLNTEAFF. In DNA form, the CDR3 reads TGTGCCAGCAGAAACAATTTGAACACTGAAGCTTTCTTT.

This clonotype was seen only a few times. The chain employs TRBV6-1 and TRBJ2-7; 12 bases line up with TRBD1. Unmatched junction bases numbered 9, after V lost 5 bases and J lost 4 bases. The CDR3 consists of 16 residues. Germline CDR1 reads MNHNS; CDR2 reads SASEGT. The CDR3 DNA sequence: TGTGCCAGCAGTCATTCCCGGGACAGGGGGCATTACGAGCAGTACTTC. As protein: CASSHSRDRGHYEQYF.

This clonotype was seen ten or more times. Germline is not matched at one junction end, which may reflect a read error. The CDR3 bases are TGTGCTAGCAGCCGAGGGACTAGCGGCGCAGAAACCCAGTACTTC. Translating it yields CASSRGTSGAETQYF. V is TRBV7-7 and J is TRBJ2-5, with 11 bases that match TRBD2. Germline V CDR1 and CDR2: SSHAT, FNYEAQ (reference sequence). The CDR3 runs to 15 residues.

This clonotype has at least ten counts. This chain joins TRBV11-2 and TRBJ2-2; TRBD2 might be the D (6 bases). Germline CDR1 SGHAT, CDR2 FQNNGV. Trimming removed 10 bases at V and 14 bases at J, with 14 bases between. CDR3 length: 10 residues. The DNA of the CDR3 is TGTGCCATCGGGACTCGGGTCCTGTTTTTT. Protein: CAIGTRVLFF.

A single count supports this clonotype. The CDR3 protein is CASRVGTAGELFF. DNA for the CDR3: TGTGCCAGCAGAGTCGGCACTGCCGGGGAGCTGTTTTTT. This sequence joins TRBV27 and TRBJ2-2, with D unclear. The germline V gene has CDR1 MNHEY and CDR2 SMNVEV (reference sequence). V lost 6 bases to trimming and J lost 6 bases, with 11 bases between them. The CDR3 totals 13 residues.

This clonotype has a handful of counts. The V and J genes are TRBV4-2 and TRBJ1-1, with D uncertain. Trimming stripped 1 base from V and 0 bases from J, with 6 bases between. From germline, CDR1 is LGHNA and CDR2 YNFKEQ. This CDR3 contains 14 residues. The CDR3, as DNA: TGTGCCAGCAGCCAAGGAGGGATGAACACTGAAGCTTTCTTT. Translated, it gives CASSQGGMNTEAFF.

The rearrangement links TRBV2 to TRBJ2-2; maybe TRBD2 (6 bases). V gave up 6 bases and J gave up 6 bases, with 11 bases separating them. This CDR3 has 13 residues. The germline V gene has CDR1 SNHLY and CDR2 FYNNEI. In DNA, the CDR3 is TGTGCCAGCAGAGTTAGCGGAGCCGGGGAGCTGTTTTTT. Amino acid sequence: CASRVSGAGELFF.